Each of the 28 T cell receptor beta chains below was sequenced from the same sample in a study of monozygotic twins with inflammatory bowel disease (dated by TCRdb to about 2019). The library was generated by 5' RACE. These reads were obtained on an Illumina HiSeq 2500. Each CDR3 protein sequence appears as one entry after TCRdb reprocessed the reads, and no DNA is included. The sample's table lists a count of more than 300,000 distinct CDR3 sequences. The ten largest clones take up just over 2.5% of the sample. The specimen sequenced was blood. These receptors came from a human donor with ulcerative colitis or Crohn's disease, or a healthy co-twin of an affected twin (not recorded which).

The CDR3 region is CASSYPRGPNTEAFF. This chain links TRBV11-2 with TRBJ1-1; TCRdb outputs TRBD1, but without DNA this stays unchecked. The CDR3 runs to 15 residues. Germline values: CDR1 SGHAT, CDR2 FQNNGV.

The rearrangement joins TRBV12-3 or TRBV12-4 to TRBJ1-5; with no DNA, the TCRdb D assignment of TRBD1 cannot be verified. The CDR3 loop spans 17 amino acids. CDR3 residues: CASSQLQGSYSNQPQHF.

The chain couples TRBV25-1 to TRBJ1-6. The germline gives CDR1 MGHDK, CDR2 SYGVNS. CDR3 size: 17 residues. CDR3 residues: CASSDFPLGRRVSPLHF.

The rearrangement links TRBV5-6 to TRBJ1-4; the D call from TCRdb, TRBD1, cannot be confirmed without DNA. The CDR3 is 15 amino acids. CDR1 and CDR2 (germline): SGHDT, YYEEEE. The CDR3 region is CASSSAGTGLEKLFF.

This chain connects TRBV5-1 to TRBJ2-7; the TCRdb call, TRBD1, lacks DNA for checking. Germline V gives CDR1 SGHRS, CDR2 YFSETQ. This CDR3 has 15 residues. The CDR3 region is CASSPGLGNSYEQYF.

This chain links TRBV3-1 with TRBJ2-6. The CDR3 contains 15 residues. Germline assignment: CDR1 LGHDT and CDR2 YNNKEL (reference sequence). CDR3 region: CASSPRASGANVLTF. Using reference TRBV3-1 and TRBJ2-6 for the parts outside the CDR3, the full variable domain is DTAVSQTPKYLVTQMGNDKSIKCEQNLGHDTMYWYKQDSKKFLKIMFSYNNKELIINETVPNRFSPKSPDKAHLNLHINSLELGDSAVYFCASSPRASGANVLTFGAGSRLTVL.

J is TRBJ1-6 and V is TRBV7-9; the D gene TCRdb calls, TRBD1, cannot be checked with no DNA. The CDR3 loop spans 15 amino acids. Germline V gene lookup returns CDR1 SEHNR and CDR2 FQNEAQ (reference sequence). CDR3 region: CASRITGGDNSPLHF.

The V call is TRBV14, the J call TRBJ2-1; the D gene TCRdb calls, TRBD2, cannot be checked with no DNA. This CDR3 is built from 14 residues. Looked up from germline, CDR1 is SGHDN and CDR2 is FVKESK. The CDR3 spells CASSQNWEGTVPFF. Filled out from reference TRBV14 and TRBJ2-1, the complete variable domain reads EAGVTQFPSHSVIEKGQTVTLRCDPISGHDNLYWYRRVMGKEIKFLLHFVKESKQDESGMPNNRFLAERTGGTYSTLKVQPAELEDSGVYFCASSQNWEGTVPFFGPGTRLTVL.

The chain has TRBV5-1 and TRBJ1-1. The CDR3 runs 16 residues. Germline lookup yields CDR1 SGHRS and CDR2 YFSETQ. CDR3 sequence reads: CASRRPESPMNTEAFF.

This rearrangement joins TRBV11-2 to TRBJ2-2; TCRdb lists TRBD1, though no DNA is available to test this call. Germline CDR1 reads SGHAT; CDR2 reads FQNNGV. The CDR3 runs 16 residues. The CDR3 loop reads CASSLWDTTYTGELFF. The entire variable domain, with the rest obtained from reference TRBV11-2 and TRBJ2-2, is as follows: EAGVAQSPRYKIIEKRQSVAFWCNPISGHATLYWYQQILGQGPKLLIQFQNNGVVDDSQLPKDRFSAERLKGVDSTLKIQPAKLEDSAVYLCASSLWDTTYTGELFFGEGSRLTVL.

This chain links TRBV28 with TRBJ2-6. The germline V gene encodes CDR1 MDHEN and CDR2 SYDVKM. This CDR3 has 15 amino acids. CDR3 sequence reads: CASSLHSSGANVLTF.

The gene calls are TRBV3-1 and TRBJ2-7; with no DNA, the TCRdb D assignment of TRBD2 cannot be verified. Germline CDR1 is LGHDT and CDR2 is YNNKEL (reference sequence). The CDR3 is 17 amino acids. CDR3: CASSQERWGPTGLEQYF.

The gene calls are TRBV9 and TRBJ1-5; TCRdb's assignment of TRBD1 cannot be checked, as there is no DNA. The CDR3 is 14 residues long. Germline CDR1 is SGDLS and CDR2 is YYNGEE. CDR3: CASSGGRFNQPQHF.

The rearrangement links TRBV4-2 to TRBJ2-7; the TCRdb D gene call, TRBD1, has no DNA to confirm it. Germline CDR1 LGHNA, CDR2 YNFKEQ. There are 18 residues in the CDR3. CDR3 in amino acids: CASSQEPDRSLFGYEQYF.

V usage is TRBV28 and J usage is TRBJ2-4; TCRdb's D gene call, TRBD1, goes unchecked for lack of DNA. Germline V CDR1 and CDR2: MDHEN, SYDVKM. The CDR3 runs 17 residues. The CDR3 region is CASSLSRGRVLWDIQYF.

J is TRBJ1-1 and V is TRBV3-1. Germline V gene sequence: CDR1 LGHDT, CDR2 YNNKEL (reference sequence). The CDR3 extends over 11 amino acids. CDR3 sequence: CASSQGGEAFF.

The chain has TRBV6-1 and TRBJ2-3; the D call from TCRdb, TRBD1, cannot be confirmed without DNA. The CDR3 length is 14 residues. CDR1 and CDR2 (germline): MNHNS, SASEGT. The CDR3 protein is CAGLTGVVTDTQYF.

J is TRBJ1-4 and V is TRBV18; TCRdb gives TRBD1 as the D gene, but with no DNA this cannot be confirmed. This CDR3 region has 15 residues. From germline, CDR1 is KGHSH and CDR2 LQKENI. CDR3 loop: CASSRGTGPHEKLFF.

The chain recombines TRBV19 with TRBJ2-1; the D call from TCRdb, TRBD1, cannot be confirmed without DNA. The CDR3 is 16 residues long. The germline gives CDR1 LNHDA, CDR2 SQIVND (reference sequence). CDR3 sequence: CASSPRGERSSNEQFF.

The chain recombines TRBV12-3 or TRBV12-4 with TRBJ2-3; no DNA is available, so the TRBD1 call from TCRdb remains unchecked. The CDR3 totals 14 residues. CDR3 in amino acids: CASSLTGGVSTQYF.

This chain joins TRBV19 and TRBJ1-2. The germline CDR1 and CDR2 sequences are LNHDA and SQIVND (reference sequence). CDR3 length: 13 residues. The CDR3 spells CASSMDSNYGYTF.

The chain couples TRBV20-1 to TRBJ1-1; lacking DNA, the TRBD1 call made by TCRdb goes unchecked. Germline V CDR1 and CDR2: DFQATT, SNEGSKA (reference sequence). The length of the CDR3 is 13 residues. CDR3 protein: CSAPSRMNTEAFF.

This chain connects TRBV25-1 to TRBJ1-1; TCRdb selects TRBD1, and the lack of DNA leaves this call unchecked. Germline CDR1 reads MGHDK; CDR2 reads SYGVNS. This CDR3 has 17 residues. The CDR3: CASSESGQGAWALKAFF.

CDR3 region: CSVATSYEQYF. The chain is built from TRBV29-1 and TRBJ2-7. The germline gives CDR1 SQVTM, CDR2 ANQGSEA. CDR3 length equals 11 residues.

This chain connects TRBV6-1 to TRBJ2-1; TCRdb returns TRBD1, unconfirmable since there is no DNA. The germline V gene encodes CDR1 MNHNS and CDR2 SASEGT. CDR3 size: 15 residues. CDR3 region: CASSGRGPPDSEQFF.

The chain links TRBV21-1 to TRBJ2-3; TCRdb returns TRBD1, unconfirmable since there is no DNA. TRBV21-1 is an annotated pseudogene. The CDR3 is 17 residues long. The CDR3 protein is CASSNHGQDKSTDTQYF.

J is TRBJ1-1 and V is TRBV4-1. Germline V lookup: CDR1 MGHRA, CDR2 YSYEKL. The CDR3 consists of 14 residues. Here the CDR3 reads CASSQDTLNTEAFF.

The J gene is TRBJ2-1, the V gene TRBV5-1; the TCRdb D gene call, TRBD2, has no DNA to confirm it. This CDR3 comprises 18 residues. Germline values: CDR1 SGHRS, CDR2 YFSETQ. This CDR3 reads CASSKGLAGAHSYNEQFF.